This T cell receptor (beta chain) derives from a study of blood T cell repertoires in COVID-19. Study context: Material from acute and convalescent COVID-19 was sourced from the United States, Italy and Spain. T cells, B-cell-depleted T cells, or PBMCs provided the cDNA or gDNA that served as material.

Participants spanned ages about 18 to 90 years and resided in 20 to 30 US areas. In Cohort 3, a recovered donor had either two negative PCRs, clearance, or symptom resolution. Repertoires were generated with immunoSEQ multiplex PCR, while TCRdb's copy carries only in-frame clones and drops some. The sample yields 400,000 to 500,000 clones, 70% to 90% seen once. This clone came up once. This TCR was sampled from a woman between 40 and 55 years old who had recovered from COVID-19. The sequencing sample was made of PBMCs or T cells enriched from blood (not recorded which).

The CDR3 spells CASSYSTSMGSYEQYF. The CDR3 nucleotides are TGTGCCAGCAGTTACTCAACTAGTATGGGCTCCTACGAGCAGTACTTC. The J gene is TRBJ2-7, the V gene TRBV6-5; tentative D call: TRBD2 (5 bases). Germline loops: CDR1 MNHEY, CDR2 SVGAGI. The CDR3 consists of 16 residues. Deletions cut 0 bases from V and 0 bases from J, with 12 bases between.